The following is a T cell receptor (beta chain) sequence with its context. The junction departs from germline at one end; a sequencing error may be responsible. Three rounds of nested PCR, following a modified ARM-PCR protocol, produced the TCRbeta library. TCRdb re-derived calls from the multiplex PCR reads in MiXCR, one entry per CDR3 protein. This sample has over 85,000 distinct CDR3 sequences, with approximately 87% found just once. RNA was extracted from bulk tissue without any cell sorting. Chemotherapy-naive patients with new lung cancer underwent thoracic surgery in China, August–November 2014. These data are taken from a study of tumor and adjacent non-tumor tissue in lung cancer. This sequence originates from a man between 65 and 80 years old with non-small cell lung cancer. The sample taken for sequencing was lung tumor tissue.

CDR3: CASRRTRSETEYF. DNA of the CDR3: TGTGCGAGCAGACGTACTAGATCCGAGACCGAGTACTTC. V and J are TRBV6-5 and TRBJ2-5, with TRBD2 as a possible D gene (5 bases). This CDR3 comprises 13 residues. Germline V gene sequence: CDR1 MNHEY, CDR2 SVGAGI.